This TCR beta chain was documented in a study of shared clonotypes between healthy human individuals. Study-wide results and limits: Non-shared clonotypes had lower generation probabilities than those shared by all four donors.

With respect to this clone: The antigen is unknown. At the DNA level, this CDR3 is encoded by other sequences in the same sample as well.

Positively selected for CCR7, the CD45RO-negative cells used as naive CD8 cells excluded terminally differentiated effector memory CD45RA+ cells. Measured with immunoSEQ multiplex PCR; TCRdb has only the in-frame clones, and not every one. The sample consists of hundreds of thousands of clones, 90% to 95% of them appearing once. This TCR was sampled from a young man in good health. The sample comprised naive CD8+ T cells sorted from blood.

The CDR3 is CASSYSYEQYF. In DNA, the CDR3 is TGTGCCAGCAGTTACAGCTACGAGCAGTACTTC. J is TRBJ2-7 and V is TRBV11-2; D remains unclear. CDR3 length: 11 amino acids. CDR1 SGHAT and CDR2 FQNNGV come from the germline V gene. The V gene lost 6 bases and the J gene lost 3 bases, with 6 bases spanning the gap. The complete variable domain, with remaining parts taken from reference TRBV11-2 and TRBJ2-7, reads EAGVAQSPRYKIIEKRQSVAFWCNPISGHATLYWYQQILGQGPKLLIQFQNNGVVDDSQLPKDRFSAERLKGVDSTLKIQPAKLEDSAVYLCASSYSYEQYFGPGTRLTVT.